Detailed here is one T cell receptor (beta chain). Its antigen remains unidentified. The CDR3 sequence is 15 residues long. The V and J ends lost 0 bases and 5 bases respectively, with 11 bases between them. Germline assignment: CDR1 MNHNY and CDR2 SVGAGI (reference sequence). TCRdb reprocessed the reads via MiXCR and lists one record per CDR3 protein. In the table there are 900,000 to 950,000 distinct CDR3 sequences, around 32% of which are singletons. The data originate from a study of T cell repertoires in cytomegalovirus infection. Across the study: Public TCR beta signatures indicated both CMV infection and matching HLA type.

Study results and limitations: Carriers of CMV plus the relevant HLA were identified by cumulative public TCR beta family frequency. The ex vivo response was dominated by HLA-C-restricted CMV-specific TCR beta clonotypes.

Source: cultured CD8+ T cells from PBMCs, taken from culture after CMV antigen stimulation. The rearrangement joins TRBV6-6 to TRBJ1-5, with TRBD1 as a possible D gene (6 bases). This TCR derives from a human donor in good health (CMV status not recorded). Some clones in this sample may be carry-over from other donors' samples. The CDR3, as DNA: TGTGCCAGCAGTTACTCGAGGGGGGGTGATCAGCCCCAGCATTTT. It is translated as CASSYSRGGDQPQHF.